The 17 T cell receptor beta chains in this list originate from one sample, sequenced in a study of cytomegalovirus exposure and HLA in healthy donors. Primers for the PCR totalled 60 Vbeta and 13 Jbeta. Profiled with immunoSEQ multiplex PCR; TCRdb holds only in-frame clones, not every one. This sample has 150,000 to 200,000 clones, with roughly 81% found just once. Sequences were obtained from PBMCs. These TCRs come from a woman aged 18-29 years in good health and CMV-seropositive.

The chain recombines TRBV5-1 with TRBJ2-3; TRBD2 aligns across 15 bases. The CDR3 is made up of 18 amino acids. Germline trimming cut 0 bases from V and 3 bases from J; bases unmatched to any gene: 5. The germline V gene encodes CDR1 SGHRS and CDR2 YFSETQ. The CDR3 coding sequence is TGCGCCAGCAGCTTGGGGACTAGCGGGGGGGCAAGAACAGATACGCAGTATTTT. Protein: CASSLGTSGGARTDTQYF.

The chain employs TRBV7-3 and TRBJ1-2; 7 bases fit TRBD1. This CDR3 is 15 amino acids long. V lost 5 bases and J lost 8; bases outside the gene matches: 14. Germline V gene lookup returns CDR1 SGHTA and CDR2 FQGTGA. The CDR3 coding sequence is TGTGCCAGCAGCCCAACCCACACAGGGGCTTACGGCTACACCTTC. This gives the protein CASSPTHTGAYGYTF. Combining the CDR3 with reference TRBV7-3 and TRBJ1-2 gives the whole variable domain GAGVSQTPSNKVTEKGKYVELRCDPISGHTALYWYRQSLGQGPEFLIYFQGTGAADDSGLPNDRFFAVRPEGSVSTLKIQRTERGDSAVYLCASSPTHTGAYGYTFGSGTRLTVV.

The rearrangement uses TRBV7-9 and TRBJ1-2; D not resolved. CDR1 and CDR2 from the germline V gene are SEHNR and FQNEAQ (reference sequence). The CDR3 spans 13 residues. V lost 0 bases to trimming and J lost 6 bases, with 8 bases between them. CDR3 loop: CASSLASGNGYTF. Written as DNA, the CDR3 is TGTGCCAGCAGCTTAGCGTCCGGGAATGGCTACACCTTC.

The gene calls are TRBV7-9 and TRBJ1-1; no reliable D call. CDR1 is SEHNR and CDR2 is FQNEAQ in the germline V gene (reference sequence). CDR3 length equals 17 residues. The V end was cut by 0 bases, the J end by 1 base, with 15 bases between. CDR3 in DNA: TGTGCCAGCAGCTTAGCGCTGGCCCACGGAGGGAACACTGAAGCTTTCTTT. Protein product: CASSLALAHGGNTEAFF.

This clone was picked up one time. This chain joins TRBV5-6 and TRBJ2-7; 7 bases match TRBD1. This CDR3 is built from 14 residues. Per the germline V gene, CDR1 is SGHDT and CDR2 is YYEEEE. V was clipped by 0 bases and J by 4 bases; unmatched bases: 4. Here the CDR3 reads CASSLGDSRYEQYF. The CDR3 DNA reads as TGTGCCAGCAGCTTGGGGGACAGTCGGTACGAGCAGTACTTC.

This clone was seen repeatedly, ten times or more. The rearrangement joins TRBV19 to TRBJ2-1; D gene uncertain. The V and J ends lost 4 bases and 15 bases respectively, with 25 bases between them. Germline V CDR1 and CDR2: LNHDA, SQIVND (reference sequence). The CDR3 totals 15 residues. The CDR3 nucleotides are TGTGCCAGTAGTACAGCCGGAGTAGCCCCTACCCGGTCGTTCTTC. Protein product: CASSTAGVAPTRSFF.

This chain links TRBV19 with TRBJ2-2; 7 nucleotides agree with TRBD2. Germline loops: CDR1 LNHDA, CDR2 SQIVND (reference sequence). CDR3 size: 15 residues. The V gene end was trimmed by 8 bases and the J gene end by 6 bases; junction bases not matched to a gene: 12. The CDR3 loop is CASRSGDYLPGELFF. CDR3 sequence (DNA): TGTGCCAGTCGGTCGGGGGACTACCTCCCCGGGGAGCTGTTTTTT.

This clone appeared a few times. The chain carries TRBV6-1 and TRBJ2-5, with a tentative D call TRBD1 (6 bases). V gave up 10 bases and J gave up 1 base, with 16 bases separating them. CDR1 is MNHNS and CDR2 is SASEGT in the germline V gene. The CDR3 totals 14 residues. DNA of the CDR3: TGTGCCATCCAAACACAGGGCCTCCAAGAGACCCAGTACTTC. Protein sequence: CAIQTQGLQETQYF.

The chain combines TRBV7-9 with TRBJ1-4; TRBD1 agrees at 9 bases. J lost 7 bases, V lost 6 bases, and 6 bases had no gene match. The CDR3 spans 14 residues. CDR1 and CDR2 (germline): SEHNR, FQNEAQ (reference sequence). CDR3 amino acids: CASRRGQGREKLFF. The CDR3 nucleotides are TGTGCCAGCAGACGGGGACAGGGACGTGAAAAACTGTTTTTT.

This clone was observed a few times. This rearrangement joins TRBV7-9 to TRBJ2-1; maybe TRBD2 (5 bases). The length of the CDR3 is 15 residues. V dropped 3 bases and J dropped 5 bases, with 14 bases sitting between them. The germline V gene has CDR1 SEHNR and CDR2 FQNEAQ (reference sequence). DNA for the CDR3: TGTGCCAGCAGCTTGGCCTACTTGCGGGACAATGAGCAGTTCTTC. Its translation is CASSLAYLRDNEQFF.

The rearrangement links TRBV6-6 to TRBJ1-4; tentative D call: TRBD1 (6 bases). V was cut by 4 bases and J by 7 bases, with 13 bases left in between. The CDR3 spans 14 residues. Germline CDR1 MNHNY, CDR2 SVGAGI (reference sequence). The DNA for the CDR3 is TGTGCCAGCAGTTTGGGACAAGGTGGTGAAAAACTGTTTTTT. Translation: CASSLGQGGEKLFF.

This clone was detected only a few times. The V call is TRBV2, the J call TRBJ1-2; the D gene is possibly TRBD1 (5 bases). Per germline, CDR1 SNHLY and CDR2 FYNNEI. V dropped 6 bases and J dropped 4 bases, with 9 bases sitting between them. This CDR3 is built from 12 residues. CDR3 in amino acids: CASSDSIYGYTF. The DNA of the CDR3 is TGTGCCAGCAGCGACAGTATCTATGGCTACACCTTC.

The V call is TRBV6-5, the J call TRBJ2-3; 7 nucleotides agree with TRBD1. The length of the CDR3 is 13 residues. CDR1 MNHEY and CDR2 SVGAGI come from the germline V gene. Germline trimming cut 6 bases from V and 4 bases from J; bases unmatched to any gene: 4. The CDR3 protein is CASRETGSDTQYF. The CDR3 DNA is TGTGCCAGCAGGGAGACAGGGTCAGATACGCAGTATTTT.

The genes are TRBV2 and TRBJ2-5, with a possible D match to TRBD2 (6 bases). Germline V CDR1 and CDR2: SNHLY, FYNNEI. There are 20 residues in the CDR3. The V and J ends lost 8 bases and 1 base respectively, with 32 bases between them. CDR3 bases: TGTGCCAGCGGGGGGATAGTTTCTATGGCGGGCCATCTCCCCCAAGAGACCCAGTACTTC. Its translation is CASGGIVSMAGHLPQETQYF.

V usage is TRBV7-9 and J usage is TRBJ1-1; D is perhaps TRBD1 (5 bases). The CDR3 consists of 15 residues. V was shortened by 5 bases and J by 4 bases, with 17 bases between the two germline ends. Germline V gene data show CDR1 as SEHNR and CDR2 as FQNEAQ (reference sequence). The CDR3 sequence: CASSPSGGFSTEAFF. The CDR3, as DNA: TGTGCCAGCAGCCCTTCGGGGGGGTTCAGCACTGAAGCTTTCTTT.

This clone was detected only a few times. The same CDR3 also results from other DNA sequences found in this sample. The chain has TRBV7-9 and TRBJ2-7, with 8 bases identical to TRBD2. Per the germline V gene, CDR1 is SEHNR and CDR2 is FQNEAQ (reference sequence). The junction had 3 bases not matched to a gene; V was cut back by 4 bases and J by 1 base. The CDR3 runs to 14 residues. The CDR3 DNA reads TGTGCCAGCAGCTCTACGGGGGGGTCCTACGAGCAGTACTTC. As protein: CASSSTGGSYEQYF.

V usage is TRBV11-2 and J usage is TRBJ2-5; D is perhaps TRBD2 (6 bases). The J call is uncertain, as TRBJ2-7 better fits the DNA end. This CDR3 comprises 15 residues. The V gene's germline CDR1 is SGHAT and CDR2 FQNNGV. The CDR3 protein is CASSLGGTVRLEQYF. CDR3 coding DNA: TGTGCCAGCAGCTTAGGCGGGACCGTTCGTCTCGAGCAGTACTTC.